This TCR beta chain was retrieved from a study of blood T cell repertoires in COVID-19. The germline V gene encodes CDR1 SGHTA and CDR2 FQGNSA. The CDR3 consists of 14 residues. Trimming took 0 bases from V and 3 from J, leaving 9 bases between them. Original methodology: Reference gene primer amplification gave estimated nucleated cell counts. The assay was immunoSEQ multiplex PCR, and TCRdb's table has in-frame clones only and misses some. D and trimming were read from the DNA, whereas the V and J calls and clone size are those reported in that table. The sample records 150,000 or so clones, around 82% being singletons. This clone has more than one count but fewer than ten.

The rearrangement links TRBV7-2 to TRBJ2-7; D gene uncertain. Specimen: peripheral blood. The TCR was taken from a man aged 60 to 75 with COVID-19, enrolled during active disease. CDR3 sequence: CASSLASGNYEQYF. The CDR3 region has the DNA TGTGCCAGCAGCTTAGCGTCAGGAAACTACGAGCAGTACTTC. Filled out from reference TRBV7-2 and TRBJ2-7, the complete variable domain reads GAGVSQSPSNKVTEKGKDVELRCDPISGHTALYWYRQSLGQGLEFLIYFQGNSAPDKSGLPSDRFSAERTGGSVSTLTIQRTQQEDSAVYLCASSLASGNYEQYFGPGTRLTVT.